This TCR beta chain was sequenced in a study of TIL therapy for anti-PD-1-resistant metastatic lung cancer. Turning to the study itself: Tumor harvest preceded PD-1/PD-L1 blockade, followed by nivolumab treatment. Most patients had lung adenocarcinoma. Tumors had a median PD-L1 proportion score of more than 5%.

The libraries were made with immunoSEQ v3. Method: immunoSEQ multiplex PCR; TCRdb's copy keeps in-frame clones and lacks some. The sample includes approximately 60,000 clones, roughly 80% of them seen just once. Trimming removed 0 bases from V and 3 bases from J, with 3 bases in between. The CDR3 runs 12 residues. CDR1 is SGHDT, CDR2 YYEEEE, per germline. Stated time point: pre-treatment sample, taken before nivolumab and TIL therapy. The sequence was obtained from a person aged 25 to 80 with non-small cell lung cancer. The chain recombines TRBV5-6 with TRBJ1-2; no firm D call. The sample was blood, taken at baseline. The CDR3 here is CASSLAHYGYTF. CDR3 coding DNA: TGTGCCAGCAGCTTGGCCCACTATGGCTACACCTTC. Looking up the rest from reference TRBV5-6 and TRBJ1-2 gives the full variable domain: DAGVTQSPTHLIKTRGQQVTLRCSPKSGHDTVSWYQQALGQGPQFIFQYYEEEERQRGNFPDRFSGHQFPNYSSELNVNALLLGDSALYLCASSLAHYGYTFGSGTRLTVV.